This TCR beta chain originates from a study of T cell changes during pregnancy in multiple sclerosis. Profiled with immunoSEQ multiplex PCR; TCRdb holds only in-frame clones, not every one. The data show approximately 100,000 clones, with about 90% seen just once and around 0.92% held by the top ten. V gave up 3 bases and J gave up 0 bases, with 6 bases separating them. The V gene's germline CDR1 is SGHAT and CDR2 FQNNGV. The CDR3 extends over 15 amino acids. This TCR came from a female donor with multiple sclerosis, enrolled in a pregnancy study. V and J are TRBV11-2 and TRBJ2-6; D gene uncertain. The sequences come from peripheral blood, collected after pregnancy. CDR3 protein: CASSFFFSGANVLTF. The CDR3 DNA is TGTGCCAGCAGCTTTTTCTTCTCTGGGGCCAACGTCCTGACTTTC.